Listed below are T cell receptor beta chains from one sample, sequenced in a study of T cells in localized non-small cell lung cancer. This table comes from immunoSEQ multiplex PCR, and its TCRdb copy is limited to in-frame clones, with some not included. The table lists approximately 10,000 clones, around four fifths of them singletons. The specimen was peripheral blood mononuclear cells, collected before any cancer treatment. Receptors were obtained from a female donor aged 60 or older with stage II lung adenocarcinoma. Both conserved end residues are part of each CDR3. The D gene is left open where the match is weak. Not all rows give a size; the values are once, few, many and, for expanded clones, a class.

>NA|TRBV5-1|NA|TRBJ1-6
TGCGCCAGCAGCTCGCACCTACAGGGCGAGAATTCACCCCTCCACTTT
CASSSHLQGENSPLHF
>NA|TRBV18|NA|TRBJ2-7
TGTGCCAGCTCATCAACAGTCTCTGAAAACAGTAGGGGCTACACCTACGAGCAGTACTTC
CASSSTVSENSRGYTYEQYF
>NA|TRBV5-5|NA|TRBJ1-2
TGTGCCAGCAGCTTGACCCCGCGGGACAATGGCTACACCTTC
CASSLTPRDNGYTF
>TRBD1|TRBV5-5|NA|TRBJ1-2
TGTGCCAGCAGCCCAAATTTCGGGATAAAAGGACAGGGAGGATCTTATGGCTACACCTTC
CASSPNFGIKGQGGSYGYTF
>NA|TRBV30|NA|TRBJ1-2
TGTGCCTGGAGTAGACTCAATAACTATGGCTACACCTTC
CAWSRLNNYGYTF
>NA|TRBV7-2|NA|TRBJ2-2
TGTGCCAGCAGCTGGGACGTAAACACCGGGGAGCTGTTTTTT
CASSWDVNTGELFF
>NA|TRBV5-1|NA|TRBJ2-5
TGCGCCAGCAGCTACGGGACGGGTCCCAAGACCCAGTACTTC
CASSYGTGPKTQYF
>NA|TRBV5-1|once|TRBJ2-5
TGCGCCAGCGGCCTCAGTATTGGTTTAGAAGAGACCCAGTACTTC
CASGLSIGLEETQYF
>TRBD1|TRBV15|NA|TRBJ2-7
TGTGCCACCAGCAGATCCGGGACAGGGACCTACGAGCAGTACTTC
CATSRSGTGTYEQYF
>TRBD2|TRBV28|NA|TRBJ2-1
TGTGCCAGCAGTTTCTCGAGGGAAACTAGCGGAAGGGGATACTACAATGAGCAGTTCTTC
CASSFSRETSGRGYYNEQFF
>NA|TRBV5-1|NA|TRBJ1-1
TGCGCCAGCAGCTTGGGACAGCAGAGCGGAAGCGCTGAAGCTTTCTTT
CASSLGQQSGSAEAFF
>TRBD1|TRBV2|NA|TRBJ1-6
TGTGCCAGCAGTGATCGGCAGGGGGCAAATTCACCCCTCCACTTT
CASSDRQGANSPLHF